Shown below are 12 T cell receptor beta chains from a single sample sequenced in a study of regulatory T cells in long-lasting Graves disease. Time point in this sample: newly diagnosed GD, antithyroid drugs for less than 3 months. The TCR library was made from RNA extracted from PBMCs. Combining iRepertoire HTBI primers with Arm-PCR of CDR3 regions, the authors built TCR beta libraries. Via MiXCR, TCRdb re-called the multiplex PCR reads, giving one row per CDR3 protein. The sample shows about 370,000 distinct CDR3 sequences, roughly a sixth of them seen only once. The specimen comprised peripheral blood mononuclear cells (PBMCs), sampled at new diagnosis, from a patient treated with antithyroid drugs. Receptors were obtained from a female donor with Graves disease.

The V call is TRBV5-6, the J call TRBJ1-5; possible D gene TRBD1, 6 bases. Trimming cost V 2 bases and J 0 bases, with 12 bases left between them. There are 16 residues in the CDR3. CDR1 SGHDT and CDR2 YYEEEE come from the germline V gene. The chain's CDR3 is CASSLRGADSNQPQHF. CDR3 nucleotides: TGTGCCAGCAGCTTAAGGGGGGCAGATAGCAATCAGCCCCAGCATTTT.

The sample holds a few counts of this clonotype. V usage is TRBV12-3 or TRBV12-4 and J usage is TRBJ1-2; D not resolved. Between the trimmed V and J ends, which lost 1 base and 5 bases, there was a span of 11 bases. The CDR3 spans 14 residues. The CDR3 nucleotides read TGTGCCAGCAGTTTAGGGGTCGGGTATTATGGCTACACCTTC. It is translated as CASSLGVGYYGYTF.

The chain is built from TRBV12-3 or TRBV12-4 and TRBJ1-2; D possibly corresponds to TRBD1 (5 bases). The CDR3 consists of 13 residues. Trimming took off 1 base at V and 7 bases at J, with 10 bases between the two ends. The CDR3 loop is CASSLGRVGGYTF. CDR3 nucleotide sequence: TGTGCCAGCAGTTTAGGCAGGGTGGGTGGCTACACCTTC.

This clonotype appeared many times. The rearrangement uses TRBV7-9 and TRBJ2-1; TRBD2 agrees at 14 bases. This CDR3 spans 16 amino acids. V gave up 5 bases and J gave up 2 bases; unmatched junction bases: 2. Germline lookup yields CDR1 SEHNR and CDR2 FQNEAQ (reference sequence). CDR3 residues: CASSPTSGRAYNEQFF. CDR3 bases: TGTGCCAGCAGCCCGACTAGCGGGAGGGCCTACAATGAGCAGTTCTTC.

Concerning this clonotype itself: A far larger clone lies a single base away; this is likely a read error. The conserved phenylalanine or tryptophan is not found at the CDR3 terminus, so this likely reflects a read error. The CDR3 here is CASRPTSGSGETQYS. DNA of the CDR3: TGTGCCAGCAGGCCTACTAGCGGGAGTGGAGAGACCCAGTACTCC. This chain connects TRBV2 to TRBJ2-5; 11 bases match TRBD2. Germline values: CDR1 SNHLY, CDR2 FYNNEI. The V gene end was trimmed by 6 bases and the J gene end by 4 bases; junction bases not matched to a gene: 7. The CDR3 runs 15 residues.

This clonotype was seen many times. This sequence joins TRBV30 and TRBJ2-3; D is uncertain. The V end lost 3 bases, the J end lost 5 bases, and 15 bases lay between the germline ends. CDR1 is GTSNPN, CDR2 SVGIG, per germline (reference sequence). CDR3 length: 14 residues. The CDR3 loop reads CAWSPGSVLDTQYF. The CDR3 nucleotides read TGTGCCTGGAGCCCGGGTTCCGTTTTAGATACGCAGTATTTT.

This clonotype was seen ten or more times. The rearrangement uses TRBV5-1 and TRBJ1-2, with D tentatively TRBD1 (6 bases). This CDR3 comprises 16 residues. Germline-derived CDR1 and CDR2 are SGHRS and YFSETQ. Deletions cut 0 bases from V and 8 bases from J, with 20 bases between. DNA for the CDR3: TGCGCCAGCAGCTTGGGGGGGCGACGGAAGGGATACGGCTACACCTTC. Translated: CASSLGGRRKGYGYTF. The full variable domain, in which reference TRBV5-1 and TRBJ1-2 provide the parts outside the CDR3, is KAGVTQTPRYLIKTRGQQVTLSCSPISGHRSVSWYQQTPGQGLQFLFEYFSETQRNKGNFPGRFSGRQFSNSRSEMNVSTLELGDSALYLCASSLGGRRKGYGYTFGSGTRLTVV.

Details on this clonotype: A read error may explain this, as a much larger clone is one base away. The CDR3 does not close with the conserved phenylalanine or tryptophan, likely indicating a read error. CDR3 loop: CATSDARLVWNEQFL. The CDR3 nucleotides read TGTGCCACCAGTGATGCGCGACTAGTTTGGAATGAGCAGTTCCTC. This chain connects TRBV24-1 to TRBJ2-1, with D possibly TRBD2 on 6 matching bases. Per the germline V gene, CDR1 is KGHDR and CDR2 is SFDVKD. V lost 3 bases to trimming and J lost 7 bases, with 15 bases between them. This CDR3 contains 15 residues.

This clonotype showed up just a few times. CDR3 nucleotides: TGCGCCAGCAGCACCCGCCAGGGCATTAATGAAAAACTGTTTTTT. This sequence encodes CASSTRQGINEKLFF. The gene calls are TRBV5-1 and TRBJ1-4, with D maybe TRBD1 (5 bases). Germline V lookup: CDR1 SGHRS, CDR2 YFSETQ. The ends were cut back, 4 bases at V and 4 bases at J, with 14 bases in the middle. This CDR3 comprises 15 residues. Using reference TRBV5-1 and TRBJ1-4 for the parts outside the CDR3, the full variable domain is KAGVTQTPRYLIKTRGQQVTLSCSPISGHRSVSWYQQTPGQGLQFLFEYFSETQRNKGNFPGRFSGRQFSNSRSEMNVSTLELGDSALYLCASSTRQGINEKLFFGSGTQLSVL.

This clonotype was observed a few times. The chain has TRBV10-3 and TRBJ1-3; 7 bases are shared with TRBD1. Per germline, CDR1 ENHRY and CDR2 SYGVKD. The CDR3 consists of 12 residues. The J segment lost 7 bases and the V segment lost 6 bases, leaving 3 bases of the junction unmatched. The CDR3 protein is CAIRPTGNTIYF. CDR3 DNA sequence: TGTGCCATCAGGCCGACAGGGAACACCATATATTTT.

This clonotype was observed many times. This chain links TRBV7-9 with TRBJ2-2; D gene ambiguous. Deletions cut 1 base from V and 6 bases from J, with 6 bases between. Germline CDR1 reads SEHNR; CDR2 reads FQNEAQ (reference sequence). The CDR3 has 13 residues. CDR3 sequence reads: CASSLVVPGELFF. The CDR3 DNA sequence: TGTGCCAGCAGCTTAGTGGTTCCCGGGGAGCTGTTTTTT.

As concerns this clonotype: A read error may explain this, as a much larger clone is one base away. The gene calls are TRBV7-2 and TRBJ2-3, with D possibly being TRBD2 (6 bases). CDR1 SGHTA and CDR2 FQGNSA come from the germline V gene. The CDR3 extends over 12 amino acids. Trimming pared 9 bases from V and 1 base from J, leaving 8 bases between. DNA of the CDR3: TGTACCAGTATAGCGGGCACAGATACGCAGTATTTT. Its protein product is CTSIAGTDTQYF.